The 13 T cell receptor beta chains reported below all come from one sample, sequenced in a study of cytomegalovirus exposure and HLA in healthy donors. The PCR employed 60 Vbeta primers together with 13 Jbeta primers. The data were produced by immunoSEQ multiplex PCR, yet TCRdb's version contains in-frame clones alone and is incomplete. Of around 150,000 clones listed, around 76% were seen once; the top ten hold 0.9% to 1.1%. Sequenced input: PBMCs. Receptors were obtained from a middle-aged woman in good health and CMV-seronegative.

The CDR3 sequence is CASSFGGGDEKLFF. Written as DNA, the CDR3 is TGCGCCAGCAGCTTTGGAGGGGGCGATGAAAAACTGTTTTTT. V is TRBV5-1 and J is TRBJ1-4; 7 bases fit TRBD1. The CDR3 loop spans 14 amino acids. Losses at the gene ends were 2 bases for V and 6 bases for J; bases not matched to a gene: 4. Germline V lookup: CDR1 SGHRS, CDR2 YFSETQ.

The genes are TRBV2 and TRBJ2-1; 9 nucleotides line up with TRBD2. Looked up from germline, CDR1 is SNHLY and CDR2 is FYNNEI. This CDR3 region has 14 residues. V gave up 5 bases and J gave up 8 bases; unmatched junction bases: 7. The CDR3 coding sequence is TGTGCCAGCAGTATTAGCGGGAGTTTTCATGAGCAGTTCTTC. This translates into CASSISGSFHEQFF.

The chain recombines TRBV27 with TRBJ2-7, with TRBD1 as a possible D gene (9 bases). This CDR3 spans 15 amino acids. Trimming stripped 3 bases from V and 7 bases from J, with 19 bases between. Germline CDR1 and CDR2: MNHEY and SMNVEV (reference sequence). CDR3 amino acids: CASSFETGGGGEQYF. In DNA, the CDR3 is TGTGCCAGCAGTTTCGAAACAGGGGGCGGGGGGGAGCAGTACTTC.

The V call is TRBV9, the J call TRBJ2-5; 13 positions agree with TRBD2. The CDR3 covers 18 residues. Germline CDR1 is SGDLS and CDR2 is YYNGEE. Unmatched junction bases numbered 11, after V lost 2 bases and J lost 4 bases. CDR3 residues: CASSVGAAGTSGVETQYF. CDR3 nucleotide sequence: TGTGCCAGCAGCGTGGGGGCCGCCGGGACTAGCGGGGTAGAGACCCAGTACTTC.

The chain couples TRBV4-1 to TRBJ1-2, with D tentatively TRBD1 (5 bases). This CDR3 contains 15 residues. Deletions cut 0 bases from V and 2 bases from J, with 10 bases between. The germline CDR1 and CDR2 sequences are MGHRA and YSYEKL. The CDR3 region is CASSQDRGGNYGYTF. The CDR3 nucleotides are TGCGCCAGCAGCCAAGATCGGGGGGGGAACTATGGCTACACCTTC.

The chain carries TRBV2 and TRBJ2-7, with D possibly TRBD1 on 5 matching bases. Between the trimmed V and J ends, which lost 7 bases and 3 bases, there was a span of 22 bases. The length of the CDR3 is 16 residues. Per germline, CDR1 SNHLY and CDR2 FYNNEI. CDR3 sequence (DNA): TGTGCCAGCATAGGGGCAGGCGCGGCTAGTCGCTACGAGCAGTACTTC. Translating gives CASIGAGAASRYEQYF.

The CDR3 sequence: CASSEYEVPVNEQFF. The CDR3 nucleotides read TGTGCCAGCAGTGAATATGAGGTACCCGTCAATGAGCAGTTCTTC. This chain uses TRBV2 with TRBJ2-1, with unresolved D. V was shortened by 2 bases and J by 6 bases, with 14 bases between the two germline ends. The CDR3 contains 15 residues. Germline V CDR1 and CDR2: SNHLY, FYNNEI.

About this clone: Additional DNA sequences in this sample encode the identical CDR3. This chain connects TRBV28 to TRBJ1-2, with 7 bases that match TRBD1. CDR1 is MDHEN, CDR2 SYDVKM, per germline. The CDR3 covers 13 residues. V shed 3 bases and J 3 bases; nucleotides not matched to a gene: 1. CDR3 coding DNA: TGTGCCAGCAGTTTGGGACAGTACTATGGCTACACCTTC. It specifies CASSLGQYYGYTF.

This chain links TRBV5-1 with TRBJ2-5; weak D call: TRBD2 (6 bases). The germline V gene encodes CDR1 SGHRS and CDR2 YFSETQ. This CDR3 region has 17 residues. V was pared by 4 bases and J by 3 bases, with 22 bases between. CDR3 DNA: TGCGCCAGCAGCCCCCCAATAGCGGCCTTGGGGGAAGAGACCCAGTACTTC. Translated, it gives CASSPPIAALGEETQYF.

CDR3 protein: CASSADRNSNYGYTF. The CDR3, as DNA: TGTGCCAGCAGTGCGGACAGGAACTCTAACTATGGCTACACCTTC. This sequence joins TRBV2 and TRBJ1-2; 7 bases are shared with TRBD1. Germline assignment: CDR1 SNHLY and CDR2 FYNNEI. V was pared by 4 bases and J by 0 bases, with 5 bases of the junction left unmatched. The CDR3 loop spans 15 amino acids.

The chain links TRBV2 to TRBJ1-1; 8 bases line up with TRBD1. With V trimmed by 8 bases and J by 4 bases, 12 bases remained unmatched. Germline V CDR1 and CDR2: SNHLY, FYNNEI. The CDR3 loop spans 15 amino acids. Here the CDR3 reads CASRRTGRTGTEAFF. The CDR3 nucleotides read TGTGCCAGCCGGAGGACAGGGCGGACGGGCACTGAAGCTTTCTTT. Supplemented by reference TRBV2 and TRBJ1-1, the full variable domain reads EPEVTQTPSHQVTQMGQEVILRCVPISNHLYFYWYRQILGQKVEFLVSFYNNEISEKSEIFDDQFSVERPDGSNFTLKIRSTKLEDSAMYFCASRRTGRTGTEAFFGQGTRLTVV.

The chain combines TRBV28 with TRBJ1-5; D gene unclear. This CDR3 has 13 residues. Germline V lookup: CDR1 MDHEN, CDR2 SYDVKM. The germline V and J ends were trimmed by 5 bases and 7 bases, with 12 bases remaining between them. Written as DNA, the CDR3 is TGTGCCAGCAGTGGAGGTTTGGGCCAGCCCCAGCATTTT. Translation gives CASSGGLGQPQHF. Full variable domain (remainder filled in from reference TRBV28 and TRBJ1-5): DVKVTQSSRYLVKRTGEKVFLECVQDMDHENMFWYRQDPGLGLRLIYFSYDVKMKEKGDIPEGYSVSREKKERFSLILESASTNQTSMYLCASSGGLGQPQHFGDGTRLSIL.

The gene calls are TRBV12-5 and TRBJ2-5; D gene uncertain. Matching the DNA end better, TRBJ2-7 makes the J call doubtful. The CDR3 covers 8 residues. In germline, CDR1 is LGHNT, CDR2 FRNRAP. For the CDR3, the DNA is TGTGCTAGTCTCGAGCAGTACTTC. Its protein product is CASLEQYF.